The 26 T cell receptor beta chains listed next were all sequenced from one sample in a study of T cell repertoires in cytomegalovirus infection. TCRdb reanalysed the reads using MiXCR and keeps one entry per CDR3 protein. This table holds about 220,000 distinct CDR3 sequences, about 40% found once. No cognate antigen is known for these TCRs. The sample was CD8+ T cells from cultured PBMCs, taken from culture after CMV antigen stimulation. These receptors originate from a human donor in good health (CMV status not recorded). Some clones in this sample may be carry-over from other donors' samples.

This clonotype was detected only a few times. The J gene is TRBJ2-5, the V gene TRBV4-1, with a weak D call TRBD2 (6 bases). The CDR3 has 15 amino acids. V dropped 1 base and J dropped 5 bases, with 14 bases sitting between them. The germline V gene encodes CDR1 MGHRA and CDR2 YSYEKL. The CDR3 bases are TGCGCCAGCAGCCAAGTTCCAAGCCGGGGGGAGACCCAGTACTTC. Translated, it gives CASSQVPSRGETQYF.

The V gene is TRBV5-4, the J gene TRBJ2-7, with D possibly called TRBD1 or TRBD2 (5 bases each). The CDR3 consists of 15 residues. Trimming stripped 4 bases from V and 2 bases from J, with 16 bases between. The germline V gene encodes CDR1 SGHNT and CDR2 YYREEE (reference sequence). The CDR3 sequence: CASSADRRDTYEQYF. The CDR3 DNA follows: TGTGCCAGCAGCGCTGACAGACGGGATACCTACGAGCAGTACTTC.

This clonotype has a handful of counts. The chain uses TRBV7-9 and TRBJ1-1, with 7 bases identical to TRBD1. This CDR3 has 11 residues. V dropped 8 bases and J dropped 10; count of bases not matched to a gene: 7. Germline V gene sequence: CDR1 SEHNR, CDR2 FQNEAQ (reference sequence). CDR3 coding DNA: TGTGCCAGCGGCCGAGCAGGGGGAGCTTTCTTT. Encoded protein: CASGRAGGAFF.

This clonotype was counted a few times. The V and J genes are TRBV7-4 and TRBJ2-6; D is possibly TRBD1 (6 bases). The CDR3 contains 18 residues. Germline loops: CDR1 SGHVT, CDR2 SQSDAQ. The ends were cut back, 5 bases at V and 0 bases at J, with 17 bases in the middle. The CDR3 DNA sequence: TGTGCCAGCAGCCAAACTCCACAGGGTCCCTCTGGGGCCAACGTCCTGACTTTC. Translating gives CASSQTPQGPSGANVLTF.

The CDR3 here is CSARETGTSTDTQYF. CDR3 DNA sequence: TGCAGTGCTAGAGAGACCGGGACTAGCACAGATACGCAGTATTTT. The chain links TRBV20-1 to TRBJ2-3, with D possibly TRBD2 on 6 matching bases. Germline V CDR1 and CDR2: DFQATT, SNEGSKA (reference sequence). CDR3 length: 15 amino acids. V was shortened by 0 bases and J by 0 bases, with 10 bases between the two germline ends.

Many counts were recorded for this clonotype. The chain is built from TRBV7-9 and TRBJ1-1; 12 bases agree with TRBD1. The CDR3 runs 19 residues. CDR1 is SEHNR, CDR2 FQNEAQ, per germline (reference sequence). J gave up 1 base and V 4 bases, and 13 bases lay outside the gene matches. For the CDR3, the DNA is TGTGCCAGCAGCTCCCGGGGACAGGGGGCGCGAGGGGCGAACACTGAAGCTTTCTTT. Translated: CASSSRGQGARGANTEAFF.

The V call is TRBV6-1, the J call TRBJ1-3; 8 nucleotides agree with TRBD1. Trimming removed 5 bases from V and 2 bases from J; junction bases left unmatched: 14. The CDR3 has 18 amino acids. Germline CDR1 reads MNHNS; CDR2 reads SASEGT. CDR3 nucleotides: TGTGCCAGCAGTTATTCCTTTTCCGGGACAGGTGCTGGAAACACCATATATTTT. It translates to CASSYSFSGTGAGNTIYF.

The J gene is TRBJ2-2, the V gene TRBV7-9, with D perhaps assigned TRBD1 or TRBD2 (5 bases each). The germline V gene has CDR1 SEHNR and CDR2 FQNEAQ (reference sequence). This CDR3 has 15 amino acids. The V end was cut by 4 bases, the J end by 4 bases, with 13 bases between. The CDR3 region has the DNA TGTGCCAGCAGCTCTCCGTCCGGGGCCACCGGGGAGCTGTTTTTT. Translation gives CASSSPSGATGELFF.

This clonotype appeared a few times. CDR3 region: CASSLDRGLAGDETQYF. In DNA, the CDR3 is TGTGCCAGCAGCTTGGATCGCGGACTAGCGGGAGATGAGACCCAGTACTTC. The chain joins TRBV5-4 to TRBJ2-5, with TRBD2 identical over 13 bases. This CDR3 is 17 amino acids long. Unmatched junction bases numbered 7, after V lost 0 bases and J lost 5 bases. Germline V gives CDR1 SGHNT, CDR2 YYREEE (reference sequence).

CDR3 sequence: CASSQDGQGEDYGYTF. CDR3 nucleotide sequence: TGTGCCAGCAGCCAAGATGGTCAGGGGGAGGACTATGGCTACACCTTC. The rearrangement joins TRBV4-2 to TRBJ1-2, with 7 bases identical to TRBD1. V dropped 0 bases and J dropped 3; count of bases not matched to a gene: 7. Germline assignment: CDR1 LGHNA and CDR2 YNFKEQ. The CDR3 loop spans 16 amino acids.

The genes are TRBV20-1 and TRBJ2-7, with TRBD2 matching 10 bases. V shed 0 bases and J 2 bases; nucleotides not matched to a gene: 10. The CDR3 is 17 amino acids. In germline, CDR1 is DFQATT, CDR2 SNEGSKA (reference sequence). CDR3 nucleotides: TGCAGTGCTAGAGATAGGACTAGCGGACGGGTTCCCTACGAGCAGTACTTC. This encodes CSARDRTSGRVPYEQYF.

The chain links TRBV5-5 to TRBJ1-1; D uncertain. Trimming cost V 0 bases and J 0 bases, with 9 bases left between them. There are 15 residues in the CDR3. Per the germline V gene, CDR1 is SGHKS and CDR2 is YYEKEE (reference sequence). For the CDR3, the DNA is TGTGCCAGCAGCTTGGAGTGGGATATGAACACTGAAGCTTTCTTT. This sequence encodes CASSLEWDMNTEAFF.

This chain connects TRBV20-1 to TRBJ2-5; D possibly corresponds to TRBD2 (6 bases). V was trimmed by 6 bases and J by 5 bases, leaving 25 bases between them. CDR3 length: 16 amino acids. Germline lookup yields CDR1 DFQATT and CDR2 SNEGSKA (reference sequence). CDR3 DNA sequence: TGCAGTGCACCGAAGGATCCACACGCGGGGAGGGAGACCCAGTACTTC. Protein product: CSAPKDPHAGRETQYF.

The rearrangement uses TRBV4-1 and TRBJ1-5; 7 bases line up with TRBD1. This CDR3 region has 15 residues. Trimming at V came to 4 bases and at J to 3 bases, leaving 6 bases not matched to a gene. CDR1 and CDR2 from the germline V gene are MGHRA and YSYEKL. The CDR3 here is CASSRDDRVNQPQHF. CDR3 nucleotide sequence: TGCGCCAGCAGCCGCGACGACAGGGTCAATCAGCCCCAGCATTTT.

This clonotype has just a few counts. The CDR3 DNA is TGTGCCAGCAGTACCGGACTGTTCGGGGACGAGCAGTACTTC. It is translated as CASSTGLFGDEQYF. The gene calls are TRBV11-2 and TRBJ2-7, with D possibly matching TRBD2 (5 bases). CDR1 is SGHAT, CDR2 FQNNGV, per germline. Trimming cost V 6 bases and J 5 bases, with 17 bases left between them. This CDR3 has 14 amino acids.

This clonotype appeared once. The chain uses TRBV30 and TRBJ2-7, with D perhaps being TRBD1 or TRBD2 (6 bases each). Trimming removed 4 bases at V and 7 bases at J, with 20 bases between. Germline-derived CDR1 and CDR2 are GTSNPN and SVGIG (reference sequence). CDR3 length: 14 residues. In DNA form, the CDR3 reads TGTGCCTGGAACGGGGGCAGGGGTACGAGGGAGCAGTACTTC. This encodes CAWNGGRGTREQYF. The full variable domain, with the rest looked up from reference TRBV30 and TRBJ2-7, is SQTIHQWPATLVQPVGSPLSLECTVEGTSNPNLYWYRQAAGRGLQLLFYSVGIGQISSEVPQNLSASRPQDRQFILSSKKLLLSDSGFYLCAWNGGRGTREQYFGPGTRLTVT.

The chain couples TRBV5-4 to TRBJ2-5; D may be TRBD2 (5 bases). CDR3 length: 15 residues. Per the germline V gene, CDR1 is SGHNT and CDR2 is YYREEE (reference sequence). Between the trimmed V and J ends, which lost 0 bases and 5 bases, there was a span of 14 bases. In nucleotides, the CDR3 is TGTGCCAGCAGCTTGGCCACTAGGATGAAGGAGACCCAGTACTTC. This codes for CASSLATRMKETQYF. Full variable domain (outside the CDR3, taken from reference TRBV5-4 and TRBJ2-5): ETGVTQSPTHLIKTRGQQVTLRCSSQSGHNTVSWYQQALGQGPQFIFQYYREEENGRGNFPPRFSGLQFPNYSSELNVNALELDDSALYLCASSLATRMKETQYFGPGTRLLVL.

This clonotype was seen a few times. The rearrangement links TRBV7-2 to TRBJ2-2; 7 nucleotides agree with TRBD2. The CDR3 is 17 residues long. CDR1 and CDR2 from the germline V gene are SGHTA and FQGNSA. The V and J ends lost 3 bases and 6 bases, in that order; junction bases with no gene match: 13. CDR3 sequence reads: CASSFRGSPREAGELFF. The CDR3 bases are TGTGCCAGCAGCTTCCGTGGGTCCCCCCGGGAGGCCGGGGAGCTGTTTTTT. Full variable domain (missing parts from reference TRBV7-2 and TRBJ2-2): GAGVSQSPSNKVTEKGKDVELRCDPISGHTALYWYRQSLGQGLEFLIYFQGNSAPDKSGLPSDRFSAERTGGSVSTLTIQRTQQEDSAVYLCASSFRGSPREAGELFFGEGSRLTVL.

In this sample, this clonotype turned up a few times. The chain joins TRBV7-3 to TRBJ2-3; D unclear. The CDR3 spans 15 residues. Germline lookup yields CDR1 SGHTA and CDR2 FQGTGA. V was clipped by 4 bases and J by 2 bases, with 13 bases between them. In DNA form, the CDR3 reads TGTGCCAGCAGCTCAAATGTCTTAGCCACAGATACGCAGTATTTT. Its translation is CASSSNVLATDTQYF.

The chain is built from TRBV6-4 and TRBJ2-3; 9 bases are a match to TRBD2. J lost 1 base, V lost 3 bases, and 2 bases had no gene match. The CDR3 runs 15 residues. Per the germline V gene, CDR1 is MRHNA and CDR2 is SNTAGT. CDR3 residues: CASSEIAGGTDTQYF. The CDR3 nucleotides read TGTGCCAGCAGTGAGATAGCGGGGGGCACAGATACGCAGTATTTT.

This clonotype was recorded many times. The chain recombines TRBV7-2 with TRBJ2-1, with a weak D call TRBD2 (6 bases). In germline, CDR1 is SGHTA, CDR2 FQGNSA. CDR3 size: 15 residues. Between the trimmed V and J ends, which lost 0 bases and 1 base, there was a span of 7 bases. The CDR3 nucleotides are TGTGCCAGCAGCTTAGCGGGGAGGTCCTACAATGAGCAGTTCTTC. Translated, it gives CASSLAGRSYNEQFF.

This clonotype was observed a few times. This sequence joins TRBV7-9 and TRBJ2-2, with D maybe TRBD1 (6 bases). The CDR3 loop spans 18 amino acids. Deletions cut 4 bases from V and 3 bases from J, with 21 bases between. The germline gives CDR1 SEHNR, CDR2 FQNEAQ (reference sequence). CDR3: CASSSTSTSRGYTGELFF. In nucleotides, the CDR3 is TGTGCCAGCAGCTCAACTTCTACAAGCAGGGGCTACACCGGGGAGCTGTTTTTT. Looking up the rest from reference TRBV7-9 and TRBJ2-2 gives the full variable domain: DTGVSQNPRHKITKRGQNVTFRCDPISEHNRLYWYRQTLGQGPEFLTYFQNEAQLEKSRLLSDRFSAERPKGSFSTLEIQRTEQGDSAMYLCASSSTSTSRGYTGELFFGEGSRLTVL.

The rearrangement joins TRBV6-5 to TRBJ2-5; D unclear. The CDR3 is made up of 16 amino acids. Per the germline V gene, CDR1 is MNHEY and CDR2 is SVGAGI. Trimming left V 4 bases short and J 0 bases short, with 15 bases between. CDR3 sequence: CASSSSLRTYQETQYF. The CDR3 DNA reads TGTGCCAGCAGTTCCTCCCTCCGGACGTACCAAGAGACCCAGTACTTC.

This clonotype was seen many times. The V and J genes are TRBV5-6 and TRBJ2-7; D ambiguous. The CDR3 has 11 amino acids. Trimming cost V 2 bases and J 3 bases, with 3 bases left between them. Germline lookup yields CDR1 SGHDT and CDR2 YYEEEE. CDR3 bases: TGTGCCAGCAGCTTAGACTACGAGCAGTACTTC. This translates into CASSLDYEQYF.

This clonotype has just a few counts. This chain links TRBV7-6 with TRBJ2-2; D gene ambiguous. Germline CDR1 and CDR2: SGHVS and FNYEAQ. Deletions cut 2 bases from V and 3 bases from J, with 13 bases between. The CDR3 is 16 residues long. The CDR3 sequence is CASSLKGEEDTGELFF. CDR3 nucleotide sequence: TGTGCCAGCAGCTTAAAGGGTGAGGAAGACACCGGGGAGCTGTTTTTT.

This clonotype was counted only a few times. The J gene is TRBJ1-2, the V gene TRBV12-3 or TRBV12-4; 7 bases line up with TRBD1. This CDR3 is 14 amino acids long. J was trimmed by 4 bases and V by 1 base; bases with no gene match: 3. Here the CDR3 DNA reads TGTGCCAGCAGTTTAGGGGGACAGCTCTATGGCTACACCTTC. Amino acid sequence: CASSLGGQLYGYTF.